These T cell receptor beta chains were read from a single sample in a study of memory CD4+ T cells and cytomegalovirus serostatus. The data were produced by immunoSEQ multiplex PCR, yet TCRdb's version contains in-frame clones alone and is incomplete. The sample contains approximately 42,000 clones, about four fifths of which appear only once. The sample consisted of memory CD4+ T cells from blood. The receptors were gathered from an adult in good health and CMV-seronegative. The conserved cysteine and the conserved F or W are not part of the CDR3 here. D genes are given only for firm matches. Clone size is given for some rows only: seen once, a few or many times, or a class if the clone is expanded.

12,.,TRBJ1-1,TRBV9,.,ASSVLDGITEAF
9,.,TRBJ2-1,TRBV30,.,AWSTGTEQF
11,TRBD1,TRBJ2-5,TRBV2,.,ASSRQGGETQY
12,.,TRBJ2-7,TRBV19,.,ASSIIQGTAEQY
13,.,TRBJ2-2,TRBV6-4,.,ASFYREGDTGELF
13,.,TRBJ2-6,TRBV6-5,few,ASSYRGSGANVLT
8,.,TRBJ2-7,TRBV2,.,ASRRTQQY
10,TRBD1,TRBJ2-5,TRBV7-2,.,ASRGTEETQY
13,.,TRBJ1-6,TRBV6-1,.,ASSELRPGRSPLH
11,.,TRBJ2-7,TRBV14,once,ASSQGNPYEQY
13,.,TRBJ1-2,TRBV27,.,ASSINGQINYGYT
12,.,TRBJ1-2,TRBV4-2,.,ASSPDRLNYGYT
15,.,TRBJ1-5,TRBV5-6,.,ASSSMGDIGSYQPQH
12,TRBD1,TRBJ1-5,TRBV6-1,.,ASTRQGGNQPQH
14,TRBD1,TRBJ1-1,TRBV6-6,.,ASSYSRGRGDTEAF
12,.,TRBJ2-2,TRBV7-8,.,ASSSVANTGELF
13,.,TRBJ2-1,TRBV10-1,.,ASSEGWPRNNEQF
9,.,TRBJ2-1,TRBV11-3,once,ASSLKDEQF
12,TRBD1,TRBJ1-2,TRBV7-2,.,ASSLAGQAYGYT
14,.,TRBJ1-2,TRBV4-3,.,ASSQDLLRIRDGYA
13,.,TRBJ2-1,TRBV15,.,ATSMDGNSYNEQF
14,.,TRBJ2-2,TRBV2,.,ASRMGGLRRTGELF
13,TRBD1,TRBJ1-2,TRBV6-6,.,ASSYSIGTGEGYT
12,TRBD1,TRBJ2-3,TRBV5-6,.,ASSLEHRGYTQY
12,.,TRBJ1-3,TRBV9,once,ASSPNGLGNTIY
11,.,TRBJ1-5,TRBV11-3,.,ASSPHLEQPQH
11,.,TRBJ2-4,TRBV18,.,ATVDRAKNIQY
13,.,TRBJ1-1,TRBV5-5,.,ASSSPQGMNTEAF
16,.,TRBJ2-2,TRBV9,once,ASSVVVKSAGRSGELF
14,TRBD2,TRBJ2-1,TRBV7-6,.,ASSSAASSGSYEQF
12,.,TRBJ2-3,TRBV6-6,once,ASSYIGDADTQY
13,TRBD2,TRBJ2-2,TRBV5-4,once,ASSFRSGKVGELF
11,.,TRBJ1-1,TRBV30,few,AWSVQVSNEAF
12,.,TRBJ2-1,TRBV14,.,ASSQEEKSDEQF
10,.,TRBJ1-2,TRBV18,.,ASSPEREGYT
12,TRBD1,TRBJ1-2,TRBV6-5,.,ASSYRTGNYGYT
13,.,TRBJ1-4,TRBV7-9,once,ASSFQNVAGEKLF
12,.,TRBJ1-2,TRBV9,.,ASSVASGTYGYT
14,TRBD2,TRBJ2-1,TRBV7-6,.,ASSLTRLAGDNEQF
9,.,TRBJ2-2,TRBV4-1,once,ASSNTGELF
16,TRBD1,TRBJ2-6,TRBV7-9,.,ATHRGGQGASGANVLT
15,TRBD2,TRBJ2-3,TRBV11-2,.,ASSLTTSGRAADTQY
13,TRBD2,TRBJ2-2,TRBV7-2,.,ASSLELAGWTELF
14,TRBD2,TRBJ2-1,TRBV4-2,few,ASSRAGTSGNNEQF